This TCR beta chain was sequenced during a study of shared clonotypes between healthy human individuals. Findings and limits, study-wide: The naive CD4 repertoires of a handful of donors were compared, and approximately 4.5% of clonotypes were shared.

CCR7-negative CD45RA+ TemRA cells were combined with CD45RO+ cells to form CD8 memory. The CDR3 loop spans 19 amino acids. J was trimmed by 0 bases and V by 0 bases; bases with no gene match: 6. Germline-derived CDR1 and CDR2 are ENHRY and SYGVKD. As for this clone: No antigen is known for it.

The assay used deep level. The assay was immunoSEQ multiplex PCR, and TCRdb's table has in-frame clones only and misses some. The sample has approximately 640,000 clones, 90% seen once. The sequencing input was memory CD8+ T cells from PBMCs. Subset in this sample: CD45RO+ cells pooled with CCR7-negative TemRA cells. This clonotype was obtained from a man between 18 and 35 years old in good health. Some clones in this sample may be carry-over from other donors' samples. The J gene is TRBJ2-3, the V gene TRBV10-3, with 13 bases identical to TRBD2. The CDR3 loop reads CAISESAGTSGTSTDTQYF. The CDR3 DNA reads TGTGCCATCAGTGAGTCCGCCGGGACTAGCGGGACTAGCACAGATACGCAGTATTTT.